This T cell receptor (beta chain) was sequenced during a study of T cell clusters in autoimmune cytopenias. Study summary: TRB sequencing had a median about 49,000 reads and approximately 2,500 distinct clonotypes per sample. Study-level results: The T cell clusters were defined only in silico, without experimental functional validation. Comparing secondary cytopenia with chronic lymphocytic leukemia showed no cluster-lack signature, apparently masked by lymphoma repertoire. TRB repertoire shifts in secondary cytopenia and chronic lymphocytic leukemia mostly reflected lymphoma, not autoimmunity.

TRB rearrangements were amplified by touch-down multiplex PCR with mixed TRB-A/B primers. Reprocessing the multiplex PCR reads, TCRdb reports a single entry for every CDR3 protein and omits DNA. This sample's table has more than 12,000 distinct CDR3 sequences. TRB amplification used approximately 250 ng of peripheral blood genomic DNA. Turning to this clonotype: The antigen remains undetermined.

CDR3 length equals 13 residues. The germline CDR1 and CDR2 sequences are SGHDT and YYEEEE. Specimen: peripheral blood. The source is a human donor with an autoimmune cytopenia or autoimmune hepatitis (not recorded which). This chain uses TRBV5-6 with TRBJ1-3. The CDR3 loop reads CASNPGSGNTIYF.